The rows below give T cell receptor beta chains drawn from one sample of a study of monozygotic twins with inflammatory bowel disease. Following a re-call of the 5' RACE reads, TCRdb has one entry per CDR3 protein and lacks DNA. The sample includes 300,000 to 450,000 distinct CDR3 sequences. The specimen was blood. Receptors originate from a human donor with ulcerative colitis or Crohn's disease, or a healthy co-twin of an affected twin (not recorded which). Both conserved end residues are part of each CDR3.

TRBJ1-2	TRBV4-2	CASSQDPPFLF
TRBJ2-7	TRBV7-9	CASSLQGTVGSYEQYF
TRBJ1-5	TRBV5-1	CASSLGDGLGNQPQHF
TRBJ1-3	TRBV2	CASTRTLGGRSGNTIYF
TRBJ2-2	TRBV4-3	CASSQTGGVNGELFF
TRBJ2-3	TRBV11-2	CASSLSLVVGGSTDTQYF
TRBJ2-4	TRBV19	CASSIATLAKNIQYF
TRBJ1-1	TRBV5-1	CASSLVPRENTEAFF
TRBJ2-7	TRBV7-8	CASSLLRGLSYEQYF
TRBJ1-3	TRBV4-2	CASSQGVRGTPPIYF
TRBJ2-7	TRBV20-1	CSAREGFSYEQYF
TRBJ2-1	TRBV24-1	CATSDSGTGVYNEQFF
TRBJ1-5	TRBV10-3	CAISDKQHSNQPQHF
TRBJ2-7	TRBV18	CASSRDGQSYEQYF
TRBJ1-1	TRBV20-1	CSASPLGEGVVGDTEAFF
TRBJ1-5	TRBV20-1	CSARKGGVDSNQPQHF